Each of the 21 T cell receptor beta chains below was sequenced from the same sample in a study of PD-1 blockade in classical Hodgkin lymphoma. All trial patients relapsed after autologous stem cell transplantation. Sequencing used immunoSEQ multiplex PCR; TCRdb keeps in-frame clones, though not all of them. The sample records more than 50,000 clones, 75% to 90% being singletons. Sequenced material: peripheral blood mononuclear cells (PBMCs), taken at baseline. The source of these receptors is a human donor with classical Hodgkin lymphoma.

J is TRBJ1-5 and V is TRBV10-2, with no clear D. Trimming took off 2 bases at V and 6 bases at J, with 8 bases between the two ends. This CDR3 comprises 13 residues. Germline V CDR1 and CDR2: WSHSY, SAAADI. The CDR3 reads CASSEKERQPQHF. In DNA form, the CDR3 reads TGCGCCAGCAGTGAGAAGGAACGTCAGCCCCAGCATTTT.

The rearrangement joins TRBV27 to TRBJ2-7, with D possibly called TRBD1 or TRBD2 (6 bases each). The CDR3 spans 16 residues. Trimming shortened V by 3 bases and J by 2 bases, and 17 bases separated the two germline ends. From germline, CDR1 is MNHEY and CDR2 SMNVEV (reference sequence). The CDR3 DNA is TGTGCCAGCAGTTTCCGGGGGCTCGATTTGACCTACGAGCAGTACTTC. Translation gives CASSFRGLDLTYEQYF.

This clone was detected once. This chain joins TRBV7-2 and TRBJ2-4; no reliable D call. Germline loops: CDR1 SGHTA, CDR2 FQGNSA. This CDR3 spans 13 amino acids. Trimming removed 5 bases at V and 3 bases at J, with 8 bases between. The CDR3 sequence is CASSPEYKNIQYF. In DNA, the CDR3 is TGTGCCAGCAGCCCAGAATACAAAAACATTCAGTACTTC. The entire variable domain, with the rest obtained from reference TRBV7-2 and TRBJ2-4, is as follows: GAGVSQSPSNKVTEKGKDVELRCDPISGHTALYWYRQSLGQGLEFLIYFQGNSAPDKSGLPSDRFSAERTGGSVSTLTIQRTQQEDSAVYLCASSPEYKNIQYFGAGTRLSVL.

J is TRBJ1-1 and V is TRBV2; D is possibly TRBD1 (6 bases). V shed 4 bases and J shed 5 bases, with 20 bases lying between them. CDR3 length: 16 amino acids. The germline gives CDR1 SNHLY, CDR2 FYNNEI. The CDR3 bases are TGTGCCAGCAGTGTCGGGACAAGCTCTATGGGGACTGAAGCTTTCTTT. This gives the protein CASSVGTSSMGTEAFF.

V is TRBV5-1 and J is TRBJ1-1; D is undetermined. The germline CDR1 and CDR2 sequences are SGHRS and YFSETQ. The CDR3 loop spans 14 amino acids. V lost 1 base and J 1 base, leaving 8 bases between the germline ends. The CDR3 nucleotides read TGCGCCAGCAGCTTGTACCCAGGGAACACTGAAGCTTTCTTT. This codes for CASSLYPGNTEAFF.

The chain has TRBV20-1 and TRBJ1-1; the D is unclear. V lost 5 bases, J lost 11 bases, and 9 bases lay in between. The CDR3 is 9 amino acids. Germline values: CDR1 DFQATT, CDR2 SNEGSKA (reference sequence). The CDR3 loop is CSAGGGAFF. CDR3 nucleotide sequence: TGCAGTGCTGGAGGTGGGGCTTTCTTT.

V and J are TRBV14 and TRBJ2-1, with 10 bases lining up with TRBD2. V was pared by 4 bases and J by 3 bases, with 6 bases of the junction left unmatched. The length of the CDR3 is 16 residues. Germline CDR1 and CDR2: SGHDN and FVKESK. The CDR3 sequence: CASSPAGGHRYNEQFF. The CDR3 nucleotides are TGTGCCAGCAGCCCAGCGGGGGGGCATCGCTACAATGAGCAGTTCTTC.

As DNA, the CDR3 is TGTGCCAGTAGTATGGGGGACAGCAGCTCCTACGAGCAGTACTTC. It translates to CASSMGDSSSYEQYF. V gene TRBV19 combines with J gene TRBJ2-7, with TRBD1 matching over 7 bases. The germline V gene has CDR1 LNHDA and CDR2 SQIVND (reference sequence). This CDR3 contains 15 residues. The V segment lost 3 bases and the J segment 0 bases; nucleotides outside the gene matches: 5.

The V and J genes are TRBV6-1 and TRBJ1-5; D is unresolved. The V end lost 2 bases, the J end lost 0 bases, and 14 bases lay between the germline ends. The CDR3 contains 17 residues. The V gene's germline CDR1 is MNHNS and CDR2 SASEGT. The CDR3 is CASSELGPFYSNQPQHF. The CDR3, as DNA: TGTGCCAGCAGTGAACTGGGCCCTTTCTATAGCAATCAGCCCCAGCATTTT.

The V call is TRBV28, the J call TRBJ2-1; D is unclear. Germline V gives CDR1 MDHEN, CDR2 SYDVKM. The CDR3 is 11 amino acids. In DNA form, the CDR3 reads TGTGGGGTAACCACCTACAATGAGCAGTTCTTC. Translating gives CGVTTYNEQFF.

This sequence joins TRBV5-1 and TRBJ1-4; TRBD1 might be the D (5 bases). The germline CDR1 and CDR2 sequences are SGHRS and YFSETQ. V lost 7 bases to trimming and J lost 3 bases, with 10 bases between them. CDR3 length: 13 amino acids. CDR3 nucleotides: TGCGCCAGCCGGGGGTCGGCTAATGAAAAACTGTTTTTT. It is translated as CASRGSANEKLFF.

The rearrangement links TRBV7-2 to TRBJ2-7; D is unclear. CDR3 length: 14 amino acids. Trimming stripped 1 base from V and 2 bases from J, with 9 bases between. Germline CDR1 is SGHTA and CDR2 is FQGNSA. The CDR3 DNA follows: TGTGCCAGCAGCTTAGTTCGGTGGACCTACGAGCAGTACTTC. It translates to CASSLVRWTYEQYF.

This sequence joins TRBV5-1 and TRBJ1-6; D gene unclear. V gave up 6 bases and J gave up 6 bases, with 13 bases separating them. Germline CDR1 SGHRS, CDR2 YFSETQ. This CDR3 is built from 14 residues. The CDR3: CASNLGTSNSPLHF. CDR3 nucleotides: TGCGCCAGCAACCTCGGAACCAGTAATTCACCCCTCCACTTT.

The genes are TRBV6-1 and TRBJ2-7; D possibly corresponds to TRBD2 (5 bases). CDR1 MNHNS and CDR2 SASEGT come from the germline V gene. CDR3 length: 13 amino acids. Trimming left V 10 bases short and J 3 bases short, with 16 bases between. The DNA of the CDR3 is TGTGCCATAACTCAGGTGAGCGGCTACGAGCAGTACTTC. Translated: CAITQVSGYEQYF.

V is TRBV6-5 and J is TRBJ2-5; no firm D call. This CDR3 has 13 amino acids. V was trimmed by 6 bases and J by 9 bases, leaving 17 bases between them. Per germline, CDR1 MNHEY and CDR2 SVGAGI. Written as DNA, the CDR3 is TGTGCCAGCAGCCCTTATAACAGTGGGCCCCAGTACTTC. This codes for CASSPYNSGPQYF.

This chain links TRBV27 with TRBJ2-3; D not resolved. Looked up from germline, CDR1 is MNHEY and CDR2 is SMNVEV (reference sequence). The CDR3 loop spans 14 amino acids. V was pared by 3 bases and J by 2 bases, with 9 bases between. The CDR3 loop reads CASSFESNTDTQYF. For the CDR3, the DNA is TGTGCCAGCAGTTTCGAGTCGAACACAGATACGCAGTATTTT.

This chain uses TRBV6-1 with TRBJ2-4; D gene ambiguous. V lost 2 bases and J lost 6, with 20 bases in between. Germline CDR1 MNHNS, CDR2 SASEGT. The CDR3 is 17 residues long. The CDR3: CASSERPDLYWGNIQYF. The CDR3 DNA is TGTGCCAGCAGTGAACGTCCGGACCTCTATTGGGGAAACATTCAGTACTTC.

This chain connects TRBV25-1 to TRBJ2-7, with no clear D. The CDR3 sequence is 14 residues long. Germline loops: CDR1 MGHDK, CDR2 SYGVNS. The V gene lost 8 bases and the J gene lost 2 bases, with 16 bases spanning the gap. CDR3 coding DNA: TGTGCCAGCGTGGATAGAGGCAGGCCCTACGAGCAGTACTTC. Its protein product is CASVDRGRPYEQYF.

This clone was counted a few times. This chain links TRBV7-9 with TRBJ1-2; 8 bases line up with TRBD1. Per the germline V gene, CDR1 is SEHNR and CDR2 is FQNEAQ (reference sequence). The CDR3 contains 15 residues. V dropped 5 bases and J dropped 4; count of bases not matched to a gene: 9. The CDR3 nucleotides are TGTGCCAGCAGCGTCGACAGGGGAGGGTTCTATGGCTACACCTTC. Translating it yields CASSVDRGGFYGYTF.

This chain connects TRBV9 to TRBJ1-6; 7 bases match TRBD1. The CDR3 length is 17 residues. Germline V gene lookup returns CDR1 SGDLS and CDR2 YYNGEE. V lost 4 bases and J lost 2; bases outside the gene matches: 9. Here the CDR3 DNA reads TGTGCCAGCAGCCCCCGGACAGGTCGTCCCTATAATTCACCCCTCCACTTT. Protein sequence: CASSPRTGRPYNSPLHF.

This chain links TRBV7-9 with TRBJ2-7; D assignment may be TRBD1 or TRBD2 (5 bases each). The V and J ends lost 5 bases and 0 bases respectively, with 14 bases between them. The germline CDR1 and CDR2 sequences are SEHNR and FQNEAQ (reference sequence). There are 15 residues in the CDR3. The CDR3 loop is CASSGSGPYSYEQYF. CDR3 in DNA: TGTGCCAGCAGCGGGTCGGGGCCCTACTCCTACGAGCAGTACTTC.